This T cell receptor (beta chain) originates from a study of early T cells in non-severe SARS-CoV-2 infection. In the study overall: Unsorted whole-blood RNA was sequenced in bulk, leaving chains unpaired. Notes on the study in general: CD4 and private specificities were missed by VDJdb matching, which favored anti-spike CD8 responses.

Unique molecular identifier tags were affixed to discrete cDNA molecules. Via MiXCR, TCRdb re-called the 5' RACE reads, giving one row per CDR3 protein. Of under 70,000 distinct CDR3 sequences in the sample, 4% to 5.5% were seen once. CDR3 length equals 15 residues. CDR1 is SGHNT and CDR2 is YYREEE in the germline V gene (reference sequence). V was pared by 4 bases and J by 0 bases, with 12 bases between. This clonotype appeared a few times. The antigen remains undetermined. The source is an adult who was a healthcare worker with PCR-confirmed SARS-CoV-2 infection or an uninfected control (not recorded which). V gene TRBV5-4 combines with J gene TRBJ2-3; D unclear. Sequenced input: whole blood. CDR3 loop: CASSHHLQSTDTQYF. As DNA, the CDR3 is TGTGCCAGCAGCCATCACCTGCAGAGCACAGATACGCAGTATTTT. Using reference TRBV5-4 and TRBJ2-3 for the parts outside the CDR3, the full variable domain is ETGVTQSPTHLIKTRGQQVTLRCSSQSGHNTVSWYQQALGQGPQFIFQYYREEENGRGNFPPRFSGLQFPNYSSELNVNALELDDSALYLCASSHHLQSTDTQYFGPGTRLTVL.